This T cell receptor (beta chain) was identified during a study of T-cell reconstitution after alpha-beta-depleted transplantation in children. This clonotype was found many times. Unique molecular identifiers were used to barcode this TCRbeta library. TCRdb reanalysed the PCR reads using MiXCR and keeps one entry per CDR3 protein. The table records more than 150,000 distinct CDR3 sequences, roughly 15% of them present only once. Looked up from germline, CDR1 is SEHNR and CDR2 is FQNEAQ (reference sequence). CDR3 length equals 13 residues. Trimming removed 6 bases from V and 0 bases from J, with 8 bases in between.

The rearrangement joins TRBV7-9 to TRBJ1-1; D perhaps matches TRBD1 (6 bases). The origin of this receptor is a human donor who donated a stem cell graft to a child with acute lymphoblastic leukemia. The sequencing here drew on PBMCs from the stem cell graft donor, taken from the stem cell graft. CDR3 nucleotides: TGTGCCAGCAGGAGGGACATGAACACTGAAGCTTTCTTT. The encoded protein is CASRRDMNTEAFF.